This TCR beta chain stems from a study of cytotoxic CD8 clonotypes in ibrutinib-treated CLL. The overall study: Included were 11 relapsed/refractory and about 14 treatment-naive patients, of whom some 17 were IGHV unmutated.

Germline loops: CDR1 SEHNR, CDR2 FQNEAQ (reference sequence). CDR3 length: 16 residues. The ends lost 4 bases at V and 1 base at J; junction bases unmatched: 6. The table lists this clone with many counts. Here immunoSEQ multiplex PCR was the method, and the copy in TCRdb shows in-frame clones only, minus some. Here the sample spans about 140,000 clones, roughly 77% being singletons. The sample here was PBMCs, taken after 12 months of ibrutinib treatment. This receptor was obtained from a human donor with chronic lymphocytic leukemia. V usage is TRBV7-9 and J usage is TRBJ1-5, with 8 positions matching TRBD1. Here the CDR3 DNA reads TGTGCCAGCAGCTCGGACAGGGCTGAAAGCAATCAGCCCCAGCATTTT. It translates to CASSSDRAESNQPQHF.